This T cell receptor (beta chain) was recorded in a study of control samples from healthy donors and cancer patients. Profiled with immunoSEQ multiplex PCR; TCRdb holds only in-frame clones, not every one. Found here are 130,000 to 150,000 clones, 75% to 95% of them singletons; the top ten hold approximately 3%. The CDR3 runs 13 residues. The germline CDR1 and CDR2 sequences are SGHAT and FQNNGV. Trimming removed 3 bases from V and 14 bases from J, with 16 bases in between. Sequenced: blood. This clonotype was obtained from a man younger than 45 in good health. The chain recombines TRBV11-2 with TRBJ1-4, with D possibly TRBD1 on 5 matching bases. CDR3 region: CASSLTQAGGLFF. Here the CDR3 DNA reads TGTGCCAGCAGCTTGACACAGGCTGGGGGGCTGTTTTTT.